This TCR beta chain was obtained from a study of blood T cell repertoires in COVID-19. Background on the study: The analysed material was cDNA or gDNA that came from T cells, B-cell-depleted T cells, or PBMCs.

CDR1 is SGHRS, CDR2 YFSETQ, per germline. V lost 0 bases and J 13 bases, leaving 20 bases between the germline ends. There are 15 residues in the CDR3. The repertoire was sequenced with immunoSEQ multiplex PCR; TCRdb's copy has only in-frame clones and lacks some. The sample shows approximately 100,000 clones, approximately 84% of them seen only once. V gene TRBV5-1 combines with J gene TRBJ2-1; D is ambiguous. Sequenced material: peripheral blood. This sequence was found in a man aged 65 to 85 with acute or convalescent COVID-19. In DNA form, the CDR3 reads TGCGCCAGCAGCTTGGCCTTGGAGACCCCAACTCCCCAGTTCTTC. It is translated as CASSLALETPTPQFF.